A single sample gave rise to the 2 T cell receptor beta chains below, sequenced in a study of OX40 agonist ivuxolimab in advanced cancers. Clones were read by immunoSEQ multiplex PCR, and TCRdb kept only the in-frame ones, dropping some. The sample has 66,000 or so clones; 75% to 90% are singletons. The sample was CD4+ or CD8+ T cells sorted from blood, taken in a trial of the OX40 agonist ivuxolimab. These receptor sequences come from an adult with an advanced solid tumor such as melanoma, head and neck, liver or kidney cancer.

The V gene is TRBV7-9, the J gene TRBJ1-1; D might be TRBD1 (5 bases). Germline CDR1 reads SEHNR; CDR2 reads FQNEAQ (reference sequence). The CDR3 consists of 12 residues. V shed 7 bases and J shed 10 bases, with 16 bases lying between them. The CDR3 protein is CASILTAGRAFF. The CDR3 bases are TGTGCCAGCATCCTCACGGCAGGGAGAGCTTTCTTT.

The CDR3 is CASSPPGTANYGYTF. CDR3 nucleotide sequence: TGTGCCAGCAGTCCCCCCGGGACAGCTAACTATGGCTACACCTTC. The chain couples TRBV6-1 to TRBJ1-2; TRBD1 matches 7 bases. The germline V gene has CDR1 MNHNS and CDR2 SASEGT. V was pared by 5 bases and J by 0 bases, with 6 bases of the junction left unmatched. The CDR3 contains 15 residues.